These 27 T cell receptor beta chains were sequenced from one sample in a study of cytomegalovirus exposure and HLA in healthy donors. The primer mix had 60 Vbeta and 13 Jbeta primers. Profiling relied on immunoSEQ multiplex PCR, and the TCRdb table lists in-frame clones only, not all of them. The sample table includes some 48,000 clones. Sequencing was done on a sample of PBMCs. The receptors originated from a middle-aged woman in good health and CMV-seronegative.

CDR3 protein: CASTDPGQGSTEAFF. CDR3 nucleotides: TGTGCCAGCACCGACCCGGGACAGGGGAGCACTGAAGCTTTCTTT. V usage is TRBV25-1 and J usage is TRBJ1-1; 10 nucleotides align to TRBD1. Germline CDR1 is MGHDK and CDR2 is SYGVNS. The CDR3 has 15 residues. The trim removed 7 bases at V and 4 bases at J, leaving 9 bases unmatched.

This chain links TRBV9 with TRBJ1-3, with unresolved D. Germline CDR1 and CDR2: SGDLS and YYNGEE. This CDR3 has 13 residues. V shed 3 bases and J shed 4 bases, with 8 bases lying between them. The CDR3 here is CASSGYRGNTIYF. CDR3 bases: TGTGCCAGCAGCGGCTACAGAGGAAACACCATATATTTT.

CDR3 residues: CASSMIRDRGRRMNTEAFF. The CDR3 DNA is TGTGCCAGTAGTATGATCCGGGACAGGGGGCGAAGAATGAACACTGAAGCTTTCTTT. This chain uses TRBV19 with TRBJ1-1, with 12 bases that match TRBD1. Germline CDR1 is LNHDA and CDR2 is SQIVND (reference sequence). The CDR3 has 19 residues. V lost 3 bases and J lost 0; bases outside the gene matches: 11.

The chain employs TRBV30 and TRBJ2-3, with TRBD2 matching 8 bases. V trimming: 2 bases; J trimming: 2 bases; junction bases outside the gene matches: 9. This CDR3 region has 16 residues. CDR1 and CDR2 (germline): GTSNPN, SVGIG (reference sequence). The CDR3 DNA reads TGTGCCTGGAGTAGCGGGAGCGCCCCCCACACAGATACGCAGTATTTT. Translating it yields CAWSSGSAPHTDTQYF. Full variable domain (missing parts from reference TRBV30 and TRBJ2-3): SQTIHQWPATLVQPVGSPLSLECTVEGTSNPNLYWYRQAAGRGLQLLFYSVGIGQISSEVPQNLSASRPQDRQFILSSKKLLLSDSGFYLCAWSSGSAPHTDTQYFGPGTRLTVL.

This chain joins TRBV28 and TRBJ2-7, with D maybe TRBD2 (6 bases). This CDR3 is built from 12 residues. The germline V and J ends were trimmed by 3 bases and 4 bases, with 7 bases remaining between them. Germline V CDR1 and CDR2: MDHEN, SYDVKM. As DNA, the CDR3 is TGTGCCAGCAGTTTTCGGGGGTACGAGCAGTACTTC. Residues: CASSFRGYEQYF. Full variable domain (missing parts from reference TRBV28 and TRBJ2-7): DVKVTQSSRYLVKRTGEKVFLECVQDMDHENMFWYRQDPGLGLRLIYFSYDVKMKEKGDIPEGYSVSREKKERFSLILESASTNQTSMYLCASSFRGYEQYFGPGTRLTVT.

The genes are TRBV5-1 and TRBJ2-7; D is perhaps TRBD1 (6 bases). Between the trimmed V and J ends, which lost 4 bases and 4 bases, there was a span of 12 bases. The CDR3 consists of 13 residues. Per the germline V gene, CDR1 is SGHRS and CDR2 is YFSETQ. Here the CDR3 DNA reads TGCGCCAGCAGCGGCCCAGGACAGTACGAGCAGTACTTC. Encoded protein: CASSGPGQYEQYF.

As regards this clone: The junction shows a germline mismatch at one end, possibly a read error. The chain couples TRBV10-1 to TRBJ2-5, with 8 bases aligning to TRBD1. Per germline, CDR1 WNHNN and CDR2 SYGVQD (reference sequence). The CDR3 has 13 amino acids. CDR3 nucleotide sequence: TGCGCCAGCAGTGCAGGGGGCAGGGAGAACCAGTACTTC. Translating it yields CASSAGGRENQYF.

This chain links TRBV6-6 with TRBJ1-5, with 7 nucleotides matching TRBD1. J was trimmed by 2 bases and V by 6 bases; bases with no gene match: 4. Germline V gene lookup returns CDR1 MNHNY and CDR2 SVGAGI (reference sequence). The CDR3 length is 14 residues. CDR3 sequence: CASRTGSGNQPQHF. The CDR3 DNA reads TGTGCCAGCAGGACAGGGTCAGGCAATCAGCCCCAGCATTTT.

This chain connects TRBV9 to TRBJ2-5; D perhaps matches TRBD2 (6 bases). Deletions cut 0 bases from V and 3 bases from J, with 6 bases between. This CDR3 comprises 13 residues. Per germline, CDR1 SGDLS and CDR2 YYNGEE. The CDR3: CASSVGLEETQYF. Written as DNA, the CDR3 is TGTGCCAGCAGCGTAGGACTAGAAGAGACCCAGTACTTC.

The V call is TRBV18, the J call TRBJ2-7; D is ambiguous. Trimming removed 3 bases at V and 3 bases at J, with 6 bases between. This CDR3 is 12 amino acids long. Per germline, CDR1 KGHSH and CDR2 LQKENI. The CDR3 spells CASSPGGYEQYF. DNA of the CDR3: TGTGCCAGCTCACCCGGCGGCTACGAGCAGTACTTC.

V is TRBV27 and J is TRBJ2-5; 10 positions match TRBD2. Germline-derived CDR1 and CDR2 are MNHEY and SMNVEV (reference sequence). The CDR3 is made up of 16 amino acids. With V trimmed by 5 bases and J by 5 bases, 11 bases remained unmatched. CDR3 region: CASSPGASGGGETQYF. CDR3 nucleotide sequence: TGTGCCAGCAGTCCTGGGGCTAGCGGGGGTGGGGAGACCCAGTACTTC.

This chain uses TRBV5-6 with TRBJ2-7, with 10 bases aligning to TRBD1. CDR1 is SGHDT, CDR2 YYEEEE, per germline. There are 14 residues in the CDR3. J lost 4 bases, V lost 4 bases, and 5 bases had no gene match. CDR3 loop: CASSRDRGRYEQYF. The CDR3 DNA reads as TGTGCCAGCAGCCGCGACAGGGGGCGATACGAGCAGTACTTC. The full variable domain, completed using reference TRBV5-6 and TRBJ2-7, is DAGVTQSPTHLIKTRGQQVTLRCSPKSGHDTVSWYQQALGQGPQFIFQYYEEEERQRGNFPDRFSGHQFPNYSSELNVNALLLGDSALYLCASSRDRGRYEQYFGPGTRLTVT.

The chain couples TRBV5-4 to TRBJ2-7; TRBD2 is a possible D gene (6 bases). This CDR3 is built from 16 residues. Between the trimmed V and J ends, which lost 1 base and 0 bases, there was a span of 14 bases. Germline values: CDR1 SGHNT, CDR2 YYREEE (reference sequence). The chain's CDR3 is CASSLQSGLSSYEQYF. CDR3 nucleotide sequence: TGTGCCAGCAGCTTGCAATCGGGACTGAGCTCCTACGAGCAGTACTTC.

This chain uses TRBV7-8 with TRBJ2-1; 9 bases fit TRBD2. The V gene's germline CDR1 is SGHVS and CDR2 FQNEAQ. The junction had 3 bases not matched to a gene; V was cut back by 3 bases and J by 6 bases. There are 14 residues in the CDR3. The CDR3 DNA reads TGTGCCAGCAGCTTCGAGACTAGCGGCAATGAGCAGTTCTTC. Residues: CASSFETSGNEQFF.

V usage is TRBV21-1 and J usage is TRBJ1-2; TRBD1, as called in the table, went unchecked against the DNA. TRBV21-1 is reported as a pseudogene. The CDR3 has 14 residues. CDR3 in amino acids: CASSRDSSNYGYTF. Here the CDR3 DNA reads TGTGCCAGCAGCAGGGACAGCTCTAACTATGGCTACACCTTC.

CDR3 region: CASSSPGHHPSGYTF. The CDR3 region has the DNA TGTGCCAGCAGTTCCCCAGGACACCATCCTAGTGGCTACACCTTC. The rearrangement links TRBV6-6 to TRBJ1-2; possibly TRBD1 for D (5 bases). This CDR3 comprises 15 residues. Germline CDR1 MNHNY, CDR2 SVGAGI (reference sequence). Deletions cut 4 bases from V and 7 bases from J, with 19 bases between.

The gene calls are TRBV4-1 and TRBJ1-4; D gene ambiguous. The CDR3 consists of 16 residues. Germline V gives CDR1 MGHRA, CDR2 YSYEKL. The V end was cut by 0 bases, the J end by 4 bases, with 12 bases between. CDR3 coding DNA: TGCGCCAGCAGCCAAGAGAACGCAGGACTTAATGAAAAACTGTTTTTT. Protein: CASSQENAGLNEKLFF.

This chain links TRBV6-6 with TRBJ2-3; 14 positions match TRBD2. The CDR3 covers 14 residues. The trim removed 5 bases at V and 7 bases at J, leaving 2 bases unmatched. CDR1 is MNHNY and CDR2 is SVGAGI in the germline V gene (reference sequence). CDR3 nucleotide sequence: TGTGCCAGCAGTGGGACTAGCGGGAGCAATACGCAGTATTTT. Its translation is CASSGTSGSNTQYF.

The V gene is TRBV7-9, the J gene TRBJ1-2, with 12 positions matching TRBD1. After removal of 5 bases from V and 6 bases from J, the junction contained 13 bases not matched to a gene. The CDR3 consists of 17 residues. The germline V gene encodes CDR1 SEHNR and CDR2 FQNEAQ (reference sequence). The CDR3: CASSDPTGTGGQDGYTF. Here the CDR3 DNA reads TGTGCCAGCAGCGATCCCACCGGGACAGGGGGCCAGGATGGCTACACCTTC.

The chain uses TRBV25-1 and TRBJ1-2, with a weak D call TRBD1 (5 bases). The CDR3 is 15 residues long. The V gene's germline CDR1 is MGHDK and CDR2 SYGVNS. Trimming cost V 0 bases and J 8 bases, with 16 bases left between them. CDR3 in amino acids: CASSEYGGGRYGYTF. The CDR3 nucleotides read TGTGCCAGCAGTGAATACGGCGGGGGGAGGTACGGCTACACCTTC.

The rearrangement uses TRBV15 and TRBJ2-7; weak D call: TRBD2 (6 bases). Trimming took 0 bases from V and 2 from J, leaving 8 bases between them. CDR1 is LNHNV, CDR2 YYDKDF, per germline (reference sequence). The CDR3 has 14 amino acids. Written as DNA, the CDR3 is TGTGCCACCAGCAGAGAGGGACTCGCCTACGAGCAGTACTTC. This sequence encodes CATSREGLAYEQYF.

The chain uses TRBV6-1 and TRBJ2-7; D is perhaps TRBD2 (6 bases). The V gene lost 4 bases and the J gene lost 2 bases, with 12 bases spanning the gap. This CDR3 spans 14 amino acids. The germline gives CDR1 MNHNS, CDR2 SASEGT. The CDR3, as DNA: TGTGCCAGCAGTGGTCCCGGGGGTACCTACGAGCAGTACTTC. Amino acid sequence: CASSGPGGTYEQYF.

The V and J genes are TRBV11-2 and TRBJ2-7; no reliable D call. V was pared by 4 bases and J by 5 bases, with 18 bases between. This CDR3 is 15 amino acids long. CDR1 is SGHAT, CDR2 FQNNGV, per germline. The DNA of the CDR3 is TGTGCCAGCAGCTCCCTTGCCGTATTTAGTAACGAGCAGTACTTC. It specifies CASSSLAVFSNEQYF.

The V call is TRBV10-1, the J call TRBJ2-1; TRBD2 might be the D (5 bases). The V gene's germline CDR1 is WNHNN and CDR2 SYGVQD (reference sequence). There are 16 residues in the CDR3. V was trimmed by 0 bases and J by 8 bases, leaving 17 bases between them. CDR3 sequence: CASSESQASKGDEQFF. The CDR3 DNA follows: TGCGCCAGCAGTGAGTCTCAGGCTAGCAAAGGCGATGAGCAGTTCTTC.

The chain employs TRBV4-1 and TRBJ1-1, with 8 bases fitting TRBD1. J lost 11 bases, V lost 2 bases, and 10 bases had no gene match. The CDR3 has 14 residues. Per the germline V gene, CDR1 is MGHRA and CDR2 is YSYEKL. The CDR3 nucleotides are TGCGCCAGCAGCCAACCCCGGCCCCAGGGGGCGGCTTTCTTT. Translation gives CASSQPRPQGAAFF.

The chain has TRBV9 and TRBJ1-5; no clear D. Germline-derived CDR1 and CDR2 are SGDLS and YYNGEE. The V end was cut by 0 bases, the J end by 4 bases, with 17 bases between. This CDR3 spans 17 amino acids. This CDR3 reads CASSVGRRPTLNQPQHF. As DNA, the CDR3 is TGTGCCAGCAGCGTAGGAAGGAGACCCACACTTAATCAGCCCCAGCATTTT.

V usage is TRBV7-2 and J usage is TRBJ2-1, with unresolved D. Germline V gene data show CDR1 as SGHTA and CDR2 as FQGNSA. V was cut by 1 base and J by 5 bases, with 6 bases left in between. The CDR3 sequence is 13 residues long. The CDR3 sequence is CASSLGQDNEQFF. The DNA of the CDR3 is TGTGCCAGCAGCTTAGGGCAGGACAATGAGCAGTTCTTC.